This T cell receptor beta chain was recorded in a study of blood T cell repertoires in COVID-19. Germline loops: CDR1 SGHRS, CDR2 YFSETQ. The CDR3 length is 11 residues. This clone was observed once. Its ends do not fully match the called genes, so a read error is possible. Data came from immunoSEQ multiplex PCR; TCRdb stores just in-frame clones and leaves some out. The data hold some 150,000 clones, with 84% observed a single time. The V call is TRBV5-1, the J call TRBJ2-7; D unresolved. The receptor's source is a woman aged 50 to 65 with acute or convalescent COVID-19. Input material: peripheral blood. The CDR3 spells CASRSSYEQYF. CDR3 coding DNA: TGCGCTAGCAGGAGCTCCTACGAGCAGTACTTC.